This T cell receptor beta chain derives from a study of OX40 agonist ivuxolimab in advanced cancers. The overall study: One hepatocellular carcinoma and a couple of cutaneous melanoma patients partially responded. Study outcomes and limitations: CD8+ T cells averaged more expanded clones than CD4+.

As regards this clone: Its target is not known.

The method was immunoSEQ multiplex PCR; TCRdb's version includes in-frame clones alone and lacks a portion of them. The sample shows about 86,000 clones, about 83% of them seen only once. Patients with autoimmune history or systemic immunosuppression were excluded. The sequence was collected from an adult with an advanced solid tumor such as melanoma, head and neck, liver or kidney cancer. Sequences were derived from CD4+ or CD8+ T cells sorted from blood, sampled in a trial of the OX40 agonist ivuxolimab.

CDR3 sequence reads: CASSLVPPGRTDTQYF. CDR3 DNA: TGTGCCAGCAGTTTAGTCCCCCCCGGCCGCACAGATACGCAGTATTTT. The V gene is TRBV28, the J gene TRBJ2-3; D gene ambiguous. The CDR3 totals 16 residues. V gave up 2 bases and J gave up 1 base, with 13 bases separating them. Germline V gives CDR1 MDHEN, CDR2 SYDVKM. Together with reference TRBV28 and TRBJ2-3, the CDR3 gives the full variable domain: DVKVTQSSRYLVKRTGEKVFLECVQDMDHENMFWYRQDPGLGLRLIYFSYDVKMKEKGDIPEGYSVSREKKERFSLILESASTNQTSMYLCASSLVPPGRTDTQYFGPGTRLTVL.